The next 23 T cell receptor beta chains were all read from a single sample in a study of blood T cell repertoires in COVID-19. Libraries were prepared by immunoSEQ multiplex PCR; TCRdb keeps only in-frame clonotypes and omits some of them. The table lists about 240,000 clones, approximately 88% of them singletons, with just under 0.8% in the top ten. The source material was peripheral blood. Every receptor here comes from a woman aged 30 to 39 with acute or convalescent COVID-19.

The gene calls are TRBV15 and TRBJ1-1; D is possibly TRBD1 (5 bases). Trimming left V 1 base short and J 1 base short, with 13 bases between. The CDR3 runs 16 residues. CDR1 is LNHNV and CDR2 is YYDKDF in the germline V gene (reference sequence). CDR3 nucleotide sequence: TGTGCCACCAGCAGAGGACTGGGGCAGGGGAACACTGAAGCTTTCTTT. It encodes CATSRGLGQGNTEAFF.

The chain recombines TRBV11-2 with TRBJ2-2; 10 bases are a match to TRBD1. This CDR3 contains 15 residues. Germline V lookup: CDR1 SGHAT, CDR2 FQNNGV. With 6 bases clipped from V and 5 bases from J, the junction kept 6 bases outside the gene matches. The CDR3 reads CASRMDRGVTGELFF. For the CDR3, the DNA is TGTGCCAGCAGGATGGACAGGGGGGTAACCGGGGAGCTGTTTTTT.

A few counts support this clone. The gene calls are TRBV13 and TRBJ2-5; TRBD2 might be the D (6 bases). Germline V gene lookup returns CDR1 PRHDT and CDR2 FYEKMQ (reference sequence). Trimming removed 3 bases from V and 5 bases from J, with 13 bases in between. The CDR3 spans 14 residues. The CDR3 nucleotides read TGTGCCAGCAGCTTGCGGGGCCCGGTGGAGACCCAGTACTTC. Protein: CASSLRGPVETQYF. The full variable domain, in which reference TRBV13 and TRBJ2-5 provide the parts outside the CDR3, is AAGVIQSPRHLIKEKRETATLKCYPIPRHDTVYWYQQGPGQDPQFLISFYEKMQSDKGSIPDRFSAQQFSDYHSELNMSSLELGDSALYFCASSLRGPVETQYFGPGTRLLVL.

CDR3: CASSILGTGAGNTIYF. DNA for the CDR3: TGTGCCAGTAGTATCTTAGGGACAGGGGCTGGAAACACCATATATTTT. The rearrangement links TRBV19 to TRBJ1-3; 10 bases are a match to TRBD1. The germline gives CDR1 LNHDA, CDR2 SQIVND (reference sequence). The CDR3 has 16 amino acids. After removal of 3 bases from V and 2 bases from J, the junction contained 4 bases not matched to a gene.

The chain links TRBV19 to TRBJ2-7; D perhaps matches TRBD1 (5 bases). Germline V gene sequence: CDR1 LNHDA, CDR2 SQIVND (reference sequence). Trimming shortened V by 5 bases and J by 2 bases, and 7 bases separated the two germline ends. The CDR3 runs to 12 residues. Here the CDR3 DNA reads TGTGCCAGTAGTGACAGTCCCTACGAGCAGTACTTC. Its translation: CASSDSPYEQYF.

This clone has only one observation. The chain combines TRBV14 with TRBJ2-3; tentatively, D is TRBD1 (6 bases). This CDR3 spans 15 amino acids. The V gene lost 0 bases and the J gene lost 5 bases, with 12 bases spanning the gap. Germline lookup yields CDR1 SGHDN and CDR2 FVKESK. Here the CDR3 DNA reads TGTGCCAGCAGCCAAGATATAGGGGGTCGAGATACGCAGTATTTT. Residues: CASSQDIGGRDTQYF.

This chain links TRBV5-1 with TRBJ2-2; 7 nucleotides match TRBD1. CDR1 and CDR2 (germline): SGHRS, YFSETQ. CDR3 length equals 14 residues. V lost 4 bases to trimming and J lost 10 bases; unmatched junction nucleotides: 10. CDR3 bases: TGCGCCAGCAGCGGACCGGGACAGCTTACGGAGCTGTTTTTT. Protein sequence: CASSGPGQLTELFF.

This chain joins TRBV6-1 and TRBJ2-3, with unresolved D. The ends were cut back, 3 bases at V and 1 base at J, with 8 bases in the middle. The CDR3 runs 14 residues. Germline loops: CDR1 MNHNS, CDR2 SASEGT. The CDR3 protein is CASSEYQGTDTQYF. CDR3 bases: TGTGCCAGCAGTGAGTACCAGGGCACAGATACGCAGTATTTT.

The rearrangement joins TRBV9 to TRBJ1-4; 10 positions match TRBD1. After removal of 4 bases from V and 5 bases from J, the junction contained 5 bases not matched to a gene. Germline V CDR1 and CDR2: SGDLS, YYNGEE. The CDR3 consists of 15 residues. CDR3 nucleotide sequence: TGTGCCAGCAGCTACGGACAGGGGGGGAATGAAAAACTGTTTTTT. This sequence encodes CASSYGQGGNEKLFF.

This clone was seen a handful of times. The CDR3 DNA follows: TGTGCCAGTAGTATAGCCAGGGGGCTTTTGAGGGACACTGAAGCTTTCTTT. Amino acid sequence: CASSIARGLLRDTEAFF. This sequence joins TRBV19 and TRBJ1-1; 8 nucleotides line up with TRBD1. The CDR3 spans 17 residues. The V gene end was trimmed by 1 base and the J gene end by 3 bases; junction bases not matched to a gene: 10. Germline V gene lookup returns CDR1 LNHDA and CDR2 SQIVND (reference sequence).

This clone was seen once. The genes are TRBV18 and TRBJ1-2; 10 nucleotides align to TRBD1. Germline CDR1 reads KGHSH; CDR2 reads LQKENI. The V segment lost 4 bases and the J segment 0 bases; nucleotides outside the gene matches: 8. The CDR3 length is 17 residues. CDR3 region: CASSRGTGEVANYGYTF. The CDR3 nucleotides are TGTGCCAGCTCACGTGGGACAGGGGAAGTAGCTAACTATGGCTACACCTTC.

The rearrangement joins TRBV5-1 to TRBJ1-4, with D unresolved. CDR1 and CDR2 (germline): SGHRS, YFSETQ. Trimming took off 0 bases at V and 4 bases at J, with 10 bases between the two ends. The CDR3 contains 15 residues. The CDR3 region has the DNA TGCGCCAGCAGCTTGGCCTTTGGGAGTAATGAAAAACTGTTTTTT. It specifies CASSLAFGSNEKLFF.

In its sample, this clone was seen once. This CDR3 reads CASSGGGVIGNQPQHF. The DNA of the CDR3 is TGTGCCAGCAGCGGAGGGGGGGTCATTGGCAATCAGCCCCAGCATTTT. V usage is TRBV2 and J usage is TRBJ1-5, with a weak D call TRBD1 (6 bases). Per the germline V gene, CDR1 is SNHLY and CDR2 is FYNNEI. The V end was cut by 6 bases, the J end by 2 bases, with 17 bases between. This CDR3 is built from 16 residues.

This clone was recorded only once. The CDR3 region has the DNA TGTGCCAGCAGCTTGTGGGTCGGGATAAACACCGGGGAGCTGTTTTTT. This gives the protein CASSLWVGINTGELFF. The chain combines TRBV5-6 with TRBJ2-2; D may be TRBD2 (5 bases). The germline gives CDR1 SGHDT, CDR2 YYEEEE. The CDR3 loop spans 16 amino acids. V dropped 1 base and J dropped 2 bases, with 12 bases sitting between them.

This clone was found a few times. The chain combines TRBV28 with TRBJ1-4, with 8 positions matching TRBD1. The germline V gene has CDR1 MDHEN and CDR2 SYDVKM. The CDR3 spans 18 residues. The V and J ends lost 1 base and 8 bases, in that order; junction bases with no gene match: 15. The CDR3 sequence is CASSLYSIMDRAGEKLFF. Here the CDR3 DNA reads TGTGCCAGCAGTTTATATTCGATAATGGACAGGGCGGGCGAAAAACTGTTTTTT.

This clone has a handful of counts. This chain connects TRBV30 to TRBJ2-3; perhaps TRBD2 as D (6 bases). V was pared by 4 bases and J by 1 base, with 12 bases between. From germline, CDR1 is GTSNPN and CDR2 SVGIG (reference sequence). The CDR3 is made up of 14 amino acids. The CDR3 DNA sequence: TGTGCCTGGAAAATTAGCGGAGGCACAGATACGCAGTATTTT. Translation: CAWKISGGTDTQYF. The full variable domain, in which reference TRBV30 and TRBJ2-3 provide the parts outside the CDR3, is SQTIHQWPATLVQPVGSPLSLECTVEGTSNPNLYWYRQAAGRGLQLLFYSVGIGQISSEVPQNLSASRPQDRQFILSSKKLLLSDSGFYLCAWKISGGTDTQYFGPGTRLTVL.

The rearrangement links TRBV29-1 to TRBJ1-3; D remains ambiguous. This CDR3 region has 12 residues. Germline CDR1 is SQVTM and CDR2 is ANQGSEA. The V end was cut by 7 bases, the J end by 0 bases, with 7 bases between. CDR3 nucleotides: TGCAGCGGGGAGGTCTCTGGAAACACCATATATTTT. Translated, it gives CSGEVSGNTIYF.

J is TRBJ1-5 and V is TRBV19, with D possibly being TRBD1 (5 bases). Germline CDR1 is LNHDA and CDR2 is SQIVND (reference sequence). This CDR3 comprises 15 residues. V gave up 7 bases and J gave up 1 base, with 14 bases separating them. CDR3 sequence: CASTMEGNSNQPQHF. For the CDR3, the DNA is TGTGCCAGTACCATGGAGGGGAACAGCAATCAGCCCCAGCATTTT.

This clone is a singleton in its sample. This chain uses TRBV5-1 with TRBJ1-1; 9 positions agree with TRBD1. Looked up from germline, CDR1 is SGHRS and CDR2 is YFSETQ. With V trimmed by 4 bases and J by 6 bases, 4 bases remained unmatched. The CDR3 extends over 13 amino acids. As DNA, the CDR3 is TGCGCCAGCAGCCTGGGACAGGGTCCTGAAGCTTTCTTT. It yields the protein CASSLGQGPEAFF.

This chain links TRBV6-2 or TRBV6-3 with TRBJ2-1; D may be TRBD2 (6 bases). This CDR3 has 17 amino acids. The V gene's germline CDR1 is MNHEY and CDR2 SVGEGT. V was clipped by 6 bases and J by 4 bases, with 22 bases between them. CDR3 region: CASSPKEGLAKYNEQFF. The CDR3 coding sequence is TGTGCCAGCAGCCCGAAGGAGGGCCTAGCGAAATACAATGAGCAGTTCTTC.

V gene TRBV15 combines with J gene TRBJ2-7; 9 nucleotides match TRBD2. This CDR3 is built from 13 residues. Germline CDR1 reads LNHNV; CDR2 reads YYDKDF (reference sequence). V was pared by 0 bases and J by 11 bases, with 5 bases of the junction left unmatched. The CDR3 DNA reads as TGTGCCACCAGCAGAGAAGCTAGCGGGAAAAAGTACTTC. Its protein is CATSREASGKKYF. The complete variable domain, with remaining parts taken from reference TRBV15 and TRBJ2-7, reads DAMVIQNPRYQVTQFGKPVTLSCSQTLNHNVMYWYQQKSSQAPKLLFHYYDKDFNNEADTPDNFQSRRPNTSFCFLDIRSPGLGDTAMYLCATSREASGKKYFGPGTRLTVT.

The chain recombines TRBV30 with TRBJ2-1; 8 bases are shared with TRBD1. V lost 4 bases, J lost 5 bases, and 7 bases stayed unmatched. The germline V gene encodes CDR1 GTSNPN and CDR2 SVGIG (reference sequence). The CDR3 consists of 14 residues. The chain's CDR3 is CAWNGEDRDNEQFF. DNA for the CDR3: TGTGCCTGGAACGGTGAGGACAGGGACAATGAGCAGTTCTTC.

This chain connects TRBV7-9 to TRBJ1-3, with TRBD1 matching over 10 bases. The CDR3 has 16 residues. CDR1 is SEHNR and CDR2 is FQNEAQ in the germline V gene (reference sequence). Losses at the gene ends were 2 bases for V and 4 bases for J; bases not matched to a gene: 5. The CDR3 DNA is TGTGCCAGCAGCTTAAGAGGGACAGGGGACGGAAACACCATATATTTT. Protein: CASSLRGTGDGNTIYF.